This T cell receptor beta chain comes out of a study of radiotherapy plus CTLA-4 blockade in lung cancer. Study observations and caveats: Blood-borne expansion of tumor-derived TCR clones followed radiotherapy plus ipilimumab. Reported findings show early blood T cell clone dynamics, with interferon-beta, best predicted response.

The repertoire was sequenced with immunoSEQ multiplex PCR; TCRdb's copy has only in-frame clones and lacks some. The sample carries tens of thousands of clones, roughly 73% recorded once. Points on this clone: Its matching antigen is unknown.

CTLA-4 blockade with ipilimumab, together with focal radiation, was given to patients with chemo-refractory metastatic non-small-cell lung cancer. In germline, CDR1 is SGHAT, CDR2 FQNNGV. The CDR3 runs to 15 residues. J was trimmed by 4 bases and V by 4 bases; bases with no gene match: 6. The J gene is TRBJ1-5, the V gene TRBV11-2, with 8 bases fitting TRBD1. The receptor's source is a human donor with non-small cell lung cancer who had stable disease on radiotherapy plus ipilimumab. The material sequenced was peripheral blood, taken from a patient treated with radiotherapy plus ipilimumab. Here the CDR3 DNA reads TGTGCCAGCAGCTCCGACAGGGGACCTAATCAGCCCCAGCATTTT. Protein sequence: CASSSDRGPNQPQHF.